One sample yielded the 23 T cell receptor beta chains listed below, sequenced in a study of blood T cell repertoires in COVID-19. Sequenced by immunoSEQ multiplex PCR; TCRdb stores in-frame clones only, minus some. The sample includes about 220,000 clones, 90% seen only once; the top ten take over 13%. The sequenced material came from PBMCs or T cells enriched from blood (not recorded which). These receptors were taken from a man aged 25 to 40 who had been exposed to COVID-19.

The chain carries TRBV29-1 and TRBJ2-1; 9 bases align to TRBD2. With V trimmed by 4 bases and J by 0 bases, 4 bases remained unmatched. This CDR3 has 15 amino acids. In germline, CDR1 is SQVTM, CDR2 ANQGSEA. CDR3: CSVGGRGGSYNEQFF. The CDR3 bases are TGCAGCGTTGGAGGGCGGGGGGGCTCCTACAATGAGCAGTTCTTC.

This clone was seen only a few times. This sequence joins TRBV4-1 and TRBJ2-1, with 7 nucleotides matching TRBD1. CDR3 length: 17 amino acids. CDR1 and CDR2 (germline): MGHRA, YSYEKL. V lost 5 bases, J lost 3 bases, and 13 bases stayed unmatched. The CDR3 bases are TGCGCCAGCAGCAATCTCGCCGAGACAGGGATCTACAATGAGCAGTTCTTC. Protein product: CASSNLAETGIYNEQFF.

The chain is built from TRBV11-3 and TRBJ1-2, with 9 bases lining up with TRBD1. V shed 1 base, J shed 5 bases, and the junction held 14 bases outside the gene matches. Per the germline V gene, CDR1 is SGHNT and CDR2 is YENEEA. The CDR3 has 18 amino acids. This CDR3 reads CASSLVRDREVRVYGYTF. As DNA, the CDR3 is TGTGCCAGCAGCTTAGTTCGGGACAGGGAGGTTAGGGTATATGGCTACACCTTC.

J is TRBJ2-7 and V is TRBV25-1; tentative D call: TRBD1 (5 bases). V dropped 3 bases and J dropped 6 bases, with 18 bases sitting between them. This CDR3 is 15 amino acids long. Germline CDR1 MGHDK, CDR2 SYGVNS. The CDR3 coding sequence is TGTGCCAGCAGTGATACAGGTTTGGCCCCTCTCGAGCAGTACTTC. This encodes CASSDTGLAPLEQYF.

The chain recombines TRBV6-5 with TRBJ2-7; TRBD2 matches 12 bases. The CDR3 runs to 16 residues. CDR1 MNHEY and CDR2 SVGAGI come from the germline V gene. After removal of 4 bases from V and 2 bases from J, the junction contained 6 bases not matched to a gene. In nucleotides, the CDR3 is TGTGCCAGCAGTTCCGTCCCTAGCGGGGGGGCCTACGAGCAGTACTTC. It specifies CASSSVPSGGAYEQYF.

This rearrangement joins TRBV4-2 to TRBJ2-7; D ambiguous. The CDR3 loop spans 16 amino acids. V was shortened by 0 bases and J by 3 bases, with 15 bases between the two germline ends. CDR1 and CDR2 from the germline V gene are LGHNA and YNFKEQ. CDR3 in amino acids: CASSQERGATSYEQYF. DNA for the CDR3: TGTGCCAGCAGCCAAGAGAGAGGAGCCACGAGCTACGAGCAGTACTTC.

The count of this clone is one. The chain carries TRBV5-8 and TRBJ1-5; D call uncertain. V was trimmed by 3 bases and J by 5 bases, leaving 15 bases between them. The germline CDR1 and CDR2 sequences are SGHTS and YDEGEE. The CDR3 spans 15 residues. CDR3 DNA sequence: TGTGCCAGCAGCTCTCGGGGAGAGGTCTATCAGCCCCAGCATTTT. Residues: CASSSRGEVYQPQHF.

This rearrangement joins TRBV7-2 to TRBJ2-7; 9 nucleotides match TRBD1. V lost 1 base to trimming and J lost 1 base; unmatched junction nucleotides: 2. The V gene's germline CDR1 is SGHTA and CDR2 FQGNSA. This CDR3 is built from 15 residues. The CDR3 reads CASSLGQGGSYEQYF. The CDR3 DNA is TGTGCCAGCAGCTTAGGACAGGGGGGGTCCTACGAGCAGTACTTC.

This chain connects TRBV18 to TRBJ1-1, with 8 bases matching TRBD1. V was pared by 3 bases and J by 3 bases, with 3 bases of the junction left unmatched. The CDR3 spans 14 residues. Germline CDR1 and CDR2: KGHSH and LQKENI. This CDR3 is CASSPATGDTEAFF. As DNA, the CDR3 is TGTGCCAGCTCACCGGCGACAGGGGACACTGAAGCTTTCTTT. The whole variable domain, remainder taken from reference TRBV18 and TRBJ1-1, is NAGVMQNPRHLVRRRGQEARLRCSPMKGHSHVYWYRQLPEEGLKFMVYLQKENIIDESGMPKERFSAEFPKEGPSILRIQQVVRGDSAAYFCASSPATGDTEAFFGQGTRLTVV.

The genes are TRBV15 and TRBJ2-7, with 8 bases matching TRBD1. With 5 bases clipped from V and 4 bases from J, the junction kept 7 bases outside the gene matches. Per the germline V gene, CDR1 is LNHNV and CDR2 is YYDKDF (reference sequence). CDR3 size: 14 residues. As DNA, the CDR3 is TGTGCCACCAGCTTCGACAGGGGACGATACGAGCAGTACTTC. It translates to CATSFDRGRYEQYF.

This clone was seen just once. The chain links TRBV5-5 to TRBJ2-1; 9 bases are a match to TRBD1. V gave up 4 bases and J gave up 15 bases; unmatched junction bases: 11. Germline-derived CDR1 and CDR2 are SGHKS and YYEKEE (reference sequence). This CDR3 is 13 amino acids long. The CDR3 sequence is CASSLEGQGWRFF. CDR3 coding DNA: TGTGCCAGCAGCCTAGAGGGACAGGGATGGCGGTTCTTC.

The chain employs TRBV5-4 and TRBJ2-7, with 7 bases lining up with TRBD2. Trimming removed 4 bases from V and 3 bases from J; junction bases left unmatched: 13. Germline V gene sequence: CDR1 SGHNT, CDR2 YYREEE (reference sequence). The CDR3 is 16 amino acids. The CDR3 spells CASSRSGGGEVYEQYF. The CDR3 nucleotides are TGTGCCAGCAGCCGTTCGGGGGGAGGGGAGGTCTACGAGCAGTACTTC.

This rearrangement joins TRBV7-6 to TRBJ2-7; 9 bases align to TRBD2. V lost 5 bases, J lost 2 bases, and 7 bases stayed unmatched. Germline assignment: CDR1 SGHVS and CDR2 FNYEAQ. The CDR3 has 15 amino acids. The CDR3 nucleotides are TGTGCCAGCAGCCGGACTAGCGCTACGCCCTACGAGCAGTACTTC. Its translation is CASSRTSATPYEQYF.

J is TRBJ1-1 and V is TRBV5-4, with a possible D match to TRBD1 (6 bases). CDR3 length equals 13 residues. The germline CDR1 and CDR2 sequences are SGHNT and YYREEE (reference sequence). V gave up 2 bases and J gave up 5 bases, with 10 bases separating them. The CDR3 coding sequence is TGTGCCAGCAGCTTTATACAGGGTACTGAAGCTTTCTTT. This translates into CASSFIQGTEAFF.

V gene TRBV15 combines with J gene TRBJ2-7, with 9 bases fitting TRBD1. CDR1 and CDR2 from the germline V gene are LNHNV and YYDKDF (reference sequence). The CDR3 covers 15 residues. V lost 1 base to trimming and J lost 5 bases; unmatched junction nucleotides: 6. The CDR3 nucleotides are TGTGCCACCAGCAGAGTAGTGGACAGGGGAGACGAGCAGTACTTC. Protein: CATSRVVDRGDEQYF. Based on the CDR3 plus reference TRBV15 and TRBJ2-7, the full variable domain is DAMVIQNPRYQVTQFGKPVTLSCSQTLNHNVMYWYQQKSSQAPKLLFHYYDKDFNNEADTPDNFQSRRPNTSFCFLDIRSPGLGDTAMYLCATSRVVDRGDEQYFGPGTRLTVT.

The V and J genes are TRBV4-2 and TRBJ2-1, with D possibly being TRBD2 (5 bases). Trimming removed 7 bases from V and 7 bases from J, with 20 bases in between. CDR3 length equals 15 residues. The germline V gene has CDR1 LGHNA and CDR2 YNFKEQ. In nucleotides, the CDR3 is TGTGCCAGCAAAACTGGAGGAGCGGAAGGTAATGAGCAGTTCTTC. Its translation: CASKTGGAEGNEQFF.

The chain joins TRBV3-1 (or the pseudogene TRBV3-2) to TRBJ2-7; D call uncertain. Trimming pared 5 bases from V and 3 bases from J, leaving 11 bases between. Per the germline V gene, CDR1 is LGHDT and CDR2 is YNNKEL (reference sequence). The CDR3 covers 13 residues. CDR3 in DNA: TGTGCCAGCAGCGCAACAGACCTCTACGAGCAGTACTTC. This translates into CASSATDLYEQYF.

The V and J genes are TRBV15 and TRBJ1-3; a weak D match, TRBD1 (6 bases). With 0 bases removed from V and 1 base from J, the gap between germline ends came to 10 bases. This CDR3 spans 16 amino acids. Germline V gene sequence: CDR1 LNHNV, CDR2 YYDKDF (reference sequence). CDR3 amino acids: CATSRDWGHSGNTIYF. The DNA for the CDR3 is TGTGCCACCAGCAGAGATTGGGGACATTCTGGAAACACCATATATTTT.

The chain joins TRBV6-4 to TRBJ2-5, with a tentative D call TRBD1 (6 bases). Trimming stripped 3 bases from V and 4 bases from J, with 12 bases between. The CDR3 loop spans 14 amino acids. Germline V gene data show CDR1 as MRHNA and CDR2 as SNTAGT. CDR3 sequence: CASSEGAGRETQYF. The CDR3 nucleotides are TGTGCCAGCAGTGAGGGGGCAGGGAGAGAGACCCAGTACTTC.

The chain recombines TRBV5-5 with TRBJ1-5; no definite D call. The germline V gene has CDR1 SGHKS and CDR2 YYEKEE (reference sequence). V lost 4 bases, J lost 3 bases, and 14 bases lay in between. The CDR3 runs 15 residues. CDR3 sequence: CASSPYREANQPQHF. The CDR3 nucleotides read TGTGCCAGCAGCCCCTACCGGGAAGCCAATCAGCCCCAGCATTTT.

The CDR3 nucleotides read TGTGCCAGCAGTACCGACACTGGAAACACCATATATTTT. Protein product: CASSTDTGNTIYF. This rearrangement joins TRBV2 to TRBJ1-3; D remains ambiguous. Germline CDR1 reads SNHLY; CDR2 reads FYNNEI. The CDR3 extends over 13 amino acids. V lost 5 bases and J lost 2, with 7 bases in between. The full variable domain, completed using reference TRBV2 and TRBJ1-3, is EPEVTQTPSHQVTQMGQEVILRCVPISNHLYFYWYRQILGQKVEFLVSFYNNEISEKSEIFDDQFSVERPDGSNFTLKIRSTKLEDSAMYFCASSTDTGNTIYFGEGSWLTVV.

This clone turned up a few times. The rearrangement joins TRBV4-1 to TRBJ2-1; 10 positions match TRBD2. Germline assignment: CDR1 MGHRA and CDR2 YSYEKL. The CDR3 has 19 residues. V shed 2 bases and J 5 bases; nucleotides not matched to a gene: 15. CDR3 residues: CASSQPSRSLAGTHNEQFF. The CDR3 DNA reads TGCGCCAGCAGCCAACCCTCCCGGTCACTAGCGGGAACTCACAATGAGCAGTTCTTC.

The CDR3 loop is CASSQDLLSVLTYEQYF. In DNA form, the CDR3 reads TGTGCCAGCAGCCAAGATCTTTTGTCAGTCTTAACCTACGAGCAGTACTTC. The chain couples TRBV4-2 to TRBJ2-7; D is unclear. The V gene lost 0 bases and the J gene lost 2 bases, with 17 bases spanning the gap. The germline CDR1 and CDR2 sequences are LGHNA and YNFKEQ. The CDR3 contains 17 residues.